The following is a T cell receptor beta chain sequence with its context. TCRdb fed the RT-PCR reads into MiXCR, producing one record per CDR3 protein. Here the sample spans fewer than 700,000 distinct CDR3 sequences, 10% to 15% being singletons. This entry belongs to a study of response to subunit inactivated influenza vaccine. Trimming pared 2 bases from V and 0 bases from J, leaving 10 bases between. The CDR3 runs 14 residues. Germline CDR1 SQVTM, CDR2 ANQGSEA. The sample was PBMCs from blood, taken about 6 weeks after vaccination. This TCR came from a man aged 45 to 65 who received an inactivated influenza vaccine. The J gene is TRBJ2-5, the V gene TRBV29-1; possible D gene TRBD2, 6 bases. DNA of the CDR3: TGCAGCGTTGAATGGGGGGAGTACCAAGAGACCCAGTACTTC. Translated, it gives CSVEWGEYQETQYF.